Following are 17 T cell receptor beta chains from one sample sequenced in a study of blood T cells in healthy people across ages. The use of a sample-barcoded 5' primer and a J-beta primer mix characterized a second PCR of about 7 to 12 cycles. TCRdb itself ran the 5' RACE reads through MiXCR, one entry per CDR3 protein. Of around 1.7 million distinct CDR3 sequences in the sample, roughly 30% were seen once. Source material: blood. These receptors all come from a woman aged 30 to 39 in good health.

Only one count was recorded for this clonotype. The chain is built from TRBV14 and TRBJ2-7, with TRBD1 identical over 7 bases. V was pared by 11 bases and J by 2 bases, with 6 bases of the junction left unmatched. In germline, CDR1 is SGHDN, CDR2 FVKESK. The CDR3 has 12 amino acids. This CDR3 is CAGYRGPYEQYF. In DNA form, the CDR3 reads TGTGCCGGCTACAGGGGCCCCTACGAGCAGTACTTC.

This clonotype showed up just a few times. The V call is TRBV6-5, the J call TRBJ2-5; possible D gene TRBD1, 6 bases. Trimming pared 0 bases from V and 2 bases from J, leaving 10 bases between. The germline CDR1 and CDR2 sequences are MNHEY and SVGAGI. The CDR3 is 15 amino acids. The CDR3 region is CASSYSARGQETQYF. The CDR3 region has the DNA TGTGCCAGCAGTTACTCGGCGAGGGGGCAAGAGACCCAGTACTTC.

This rearrangement joins TRBV14 to TRBJ2-7; D not resolved. V was shortened by 3 bases and J by 1 base, with 10 bases between the two germline ends. Germline CDR1 is SGHDN and CDR2 is FVKESK. The CDR3 has 14 residues. This chain's CDR3 is CASSQSRASYEQYF. CDR3 DNA: TGTGCCAGCAGCCAGTCGCGCGCTTCCTACGAGCAGTACTTC.

In its sample, this clonotype was seen many times. V and J are TRBV7-6 and TRBJ2-7; 7 nucleotides line up with TRBD2. V lost 2 bases, J lost 4 bases, and 2 bases stayed unmatched. CDR1 and CDR2 from the germline V gene are SGHVS and FNYEAQ. The CDR3 loop spans 13 amino acids. The CDR3 sequence is CASSLQRGYEQYF. Here the CDR3 DNA reads TGTGCCAGCAGCTTACAGCGGGGTTACGAGCAGTACTTC.

The chain has TRBV16 and TRBJ2-1; D possibly corresponds to TRBD1 (6 bases). Trimming pared 3 bases from V and 5 bases from J, leaving 17 bases between. CDR1 and CDR2 from the germline V gene are KGHSY and FQNENV. The CDR3 consists of 16 residues. The CDR3 loop is CASSQPDSRGDNEQFF. In DNA form, the CDR3 reads TGTGCCAGCAGCCAGCCGGATAGCAGGGGCGACAATGAGCAGTTCTTC.

This chain joins TRBV7-2 and TRBJ2-5, with 8 positions matching TRBD2. The CDR3 totals 15 residues. Germline V gene lookup returns CDR1 SGHTA and CDR2 FQGNSA. Unmatched junction bases numbered 11, after V lost 4 bases and J lost 7 bases. The CDR3: CASSSFAGAGVTQYF. The CDR3 nucleotides read TGTGCCAGCAGCTCCTTCGCGGGAGCGGGGGTGACCCAGTACTTC.

This clonotype was detected ten times or more. The chain links TRBV10-3 to TRBJ2-3; possible D gene TRBD1, 5 bases. CDR3 length: 15 residues. CDR1 and CDR2 (germline): ENHRY, SYGVKD. Trimming removed 8 bases at V and 0 bases at J, with 15 bases between. Here the CDR3 DNA reads TGTGCCATCCGAAGGGGTTCCCCAAGCACAGATACGCAGTATTTT. This translates into CAIRRGSPSTDTQYF.

There are a few counts of this clonotype. The rearrangement joins TRBV7-9 to TRBJ1-2, with D perhaps matching TRBD1 (6 bases). V lost 1 base to trimming and J lost 5 bases, with 11 bases between them. Germline V gene data show CDR1 as SEHNR and CDR2 as FQNEAQ (reference sequence). The CDR3 is 14 amino acids. The DNA of the CDR3 is TGTGCCAGCAGCTTAGTGGTCACAGGGTATGGCTACACCTTC. It codes for CASSLVVTGYGYTF.

The V call is TRBV15, the J call TRBJ2-1; D call uncertain. Per germline, CDR1 LNHNV and CDR2 YYDKDF (reference sequence). This CDR3 is built from 12 residues. Trimming took 0 bases from V and 9 from J, leaving 6 bases between them. In nucleotides, the CDR3 is TGTGCCACCAGCAGAGAGAGGCGTGAGCAGTTCTTC. Its translation is CATSRERREQFF.

This clonotype turned up a few times. In DNA form, the CDR3 reads TGCGCCAGCAGCTTGGAGGCAGGGAGCTCTGGGGCCAACGTCCTGACTTTC. Protein product: CASSLEAGSSGANVLTF. J is TRBJ2-6 and V is TRBV5-1, with D possibly being TRBD1 or TRBD2 (5 bases each). V dropped 0 bases and J dropped 0 bases, with 10 bases sitting between them. Germline lookup yields CDR1 SGHRS and CDR2 YFSETQ. The CDR3 has 17 residues.

This clonotype came up a few times. This sequence joins TRBV2 and TRBJ2-1, with TRBD1 matching over 7 bases. From germline, CDR1 is SNHLY and CDR2 FYNNEI. The CDR3 spans 15 residues. V was clipped by 8 bases and J by 2 bases; unmatched bases: 9. CDR3: CASHRQGSAYNEQFF. CDR3 sequence (DNA): TGTGCCAGCCACCGACAGGGATCCGCCTACAATGAGCAGTTCTTC. The whole variable domain, remainder taken from reference TRBV2 and TRBJ2-1, is EPEVTQTPSHQVTQMGQEVILRCVPISNHLYFYWYRQILGQKVEFLVSFYNNEISEKSEIFDDQFSVERPDGSNFTLKIRSTKLEDSAMYFCASHRQGSAYNEQFFGPGTRLTVL.

A word on this clonotype: The junction does not match germline at one end; this may be a read error. This chain joins TRBV12-3 or TRBV12-4 and TRBJ2-1; possible D gene TRBD2, 5 bases. The CDR3 extends over 12 amino acids. CDR3 sequence reads: CATSRRSYEQFF. CDR3 sequence (DNA): TGTGCCACCAGTAGGAGGTCCTACGAGCAGTTCTTC.

On this clonotype: One junction end does not reproduce the germline sequence, and a read error may be involved. The J gene is TRBJ1-5, the V gene TRBV7-2; D not certain. This CDR3 has 15 residues. The V gene's germline CDR1 is SGHTA and CDR2 FQGNSA. CDR3 amino acids: CVSSLGIQINQPQHF. The CDR3 nucleotides are TGTGTCAGCAGCTTAGGGATTCAGATCAATCAGCCCCAGCATTTT.

This clonotype was found a few times. V gene TRBV5-5 combines with J gene TRBJ1-4, with D possibly TRBD1 on 5 matching bases. Trimming pared 6 bases from V and 7 bases from J, leaving 10 bases between. CDR3 size: 12 residues. Germline values: CDR1 SGHKS, CDR2 YYEKEE (reference sequence). CDR3 bases: TGTGCCAGCACCCTGGGGGGTGAAAAACTGTTTTTT. Translated, it gives CASTLGGEKLFF.

In its sample, this clonotype was seen a few times. The chain has TRBV5-1 and TRBJ2-3; 7 bases agree with TRBD1. Germline lookup yields CDR1 SGHRS and CDR2 YFSETQ. This CDR3 spans 14 amino acids. The V segment lost 4 bases and the J segment 4 bases; nucleotides outside the gene matches: 6. CDR3 residues: CASSDDRVADTQYF. In DNA, the CDR3 is TGCGCCAGCAGCGATGACAGGGTAGCAGATACGCAGTATTTT.

The chain carries TRBV5-1 and TRBJ1-2; the D gene is possibly TRBD1 (5 bases). Germline CDR1 SGHRS, CDR2 YFSETQ. The CDR3 runs to 15 residues. V shed 2 bases and J shed 2 bases, with 13 bases lying between them. For the CDR3, the DNA is TGCGCCAGCAGCTTCACGGGGCCTATGAACTATGGCTACACCTTC. It specifies CASSFTGPMNYGYTF.

The chain uses TRBV10-3 and TRBJ1-1; TRBD1 agrees at 11 bases. The CDR3 consists of 16 residues. Per germline, CDR1 ENHRY and CDR2 SYGVKD. Unmatched junction bases numbered 8, after V lost 5 bases and J lost 3 bases. CDR3 in amino acids: CAISPKAGQGDTEAFF. The CDR3 DNA follows: TGTGCCATCAGTCCTAAGGCGGGACAGGGGGACACTGAAGCTTTCTTT.